Given below is one TCR beta chain in context. Here immunoSEQ multiplex PCR was the method, and the copy in TCRdb shows in-frame clones only, minus some. The sample lists approximately 220,000 clones, 70% to 90% occurring once. The CDR3 is 14 residues long. J was trimmed by 4 bases and V by 10 bases; bases with no gene match: 12. Germline-derived CDR1 and CDR2 are WSHSY and SAAADI. The sample comes from a study of blood T cell repertoires in COVID-19. On the study more broadly: The United States, Italy and Spain were the sources of the acute and convalescent COVID-19 samples.

Sequences were obtained from PBMCs or T cells enriched from blood (not recorded which). This clonotype was obtained from a woman in her thirties or forties with acute COVID-19. The chain joins TRBV10-2 to TRBJ2-5; 7 bases fit TRBD1. The CDR3 nucleotides are TGCGCCACTATGAACCGACAGGGCCGAGAGACCCAGTACTTC. Protein sequence: CATMNRQGRETQYF.